The T cell receptor beta chain under discussion was sequenced for a study of beta chain features in type 1 diabetes (dated by TCRdb to about 2018). As for the study more broadly: Patients and healthy donors did not differ in mean age, gender distribution, total cell number or subset yield. A total of around 110,000,000 sorted cells were examined across all samples, and a strong correlation was observed between cell number per subset and RNA yield. The study compared TCRB repertoires of sorted circulating CD4+ T cell subsets between recently diagnosed type 1 diabetes patients and matched healthy donors. Regulatory and stem cell-like memory subsets were isolated from only 8 patients and roughly eight healthy donors, whereas naive and central memory subsets came from all 28 donors.

V is reduced by 3 bases and J by 1 base, leaving a spacing of 8 bases between them. The CDR3 contains 14 residues, cysteine and phenylalanine counted. CDR3 DNA only is kept here, 42 bases in frame from base 1. From a lookup of the germline V gene, CDR1 and CDR2 are LGHNA and YSLEER. This clone was detected only a few times. Its recognized antigen is unknown. Base-call qualities are not available, and no considerably larger clone is one nucleotide away. Beyond this particular receptor, the publication reports: Naive, central memory and regulatory TCRB repertoires appeared to be more alike among patients than among healthy donors. Because small numbers of individuals were included in the HLA sub-analyses, any influence of HLA type on TCRB rearrangement was left unresolved. A moderate but significant shortening of TCRB CDR3 length was observed in type 1 diabetes patients in all four CD4+ subsets. Because cDNA rather than genomic DNA was sequenced, highly expressing activated cells could have been over-represented, although no difference in activation and CD3 levels was found between groups. Shorter templates might have been favored by PCR, but patient and control samples were amplified and corrected together, so both groups would have been affected equally by any skew. At VDJ recombination sites, patients with type 1 diabetes made fewer insertions and deleted more nucleotides, a pattern implying thymic rearrangement abnormalities.

From each donor, a single peripheral blood sample of about 110 mL on average was drawn into heparinised tubes. Naive, central memory, regulatory and stem cell-like memory CD4+ T cells were sorted on a BD FACSAria II using a panel including CD45RO, CCR7, CD25, CD127, CD95 and CD27. All sorted populations exceeded 95% purity. PBMCs were separated immediately by Lymphoprep density gradient centrifugation and were stained directly, without being cultured. To minimize batch effects, samples were stained and sorted in pairs, one healthy donor with one patient per experiment. All of the isolated RNA was reverse transcribed with the High Capacity cDNA Reverse Transcription Kit, so expressed TCRB transcripts were sequenced. Deep immunoSEQ sequencing was performed on naive, central memory and regulatory T cell samples, with an average of roughly 4 million total reads per sample. Sorted cells were lysed in RLT buffer, and RNA was extracted using DNase-treated RNeasy Micro or Mini kits according to cell number. Each cell subset was processed separately to prevent cross-contamination, with patient and healthy donor samples processed together. The immunoSEQ multiplex PCR was used to amplify TCRB sequences from cDNA, generating 87-bp fragments that spanned the CDR3 region. Amplicons were sequenced on the Illumina HiSeq platform. From the authors' description of their analysis: PCR bias was computationally corrected using synthetic template baselines, reads within Hamming distance 2 were collapsed, and singletons that could not be merged were discarded. Reads were aligned to IMGT to assign V, D and J genes, CDR3 length, and insertions or deletions at six rearrangement sites. Within each subset, clonotype counts were normalized to sorted cell number, and only after that were true diversity and Gini coefficients computed with the tcR R package. The overlap coefficient, calculated on TCRB nucleotide sequences, was used to measure repertoire sharing. Out-of-frame TCRB sequences from naive cells were analyzed to stand in for the pre-selection repertoire. As stored in TCRdb, this immuneACCESS dataset retains in-frame rearrangements with V and J assigned. A fraction of the clones does not appear; measured against another copy, unresolved V genes explain less than half of the discrepancy, and the remainder lacks a known reason. V and J calls and clone size are copied from that table; D and trimming were computed from the DNA. The sample has about 900,000 clones on record, roughly 16% of them singletons. Of the sample, 0.023% is held by the ten largest clones.

The sequencing sample was made of naive CD4+ T cells from blood. Read against the paper, the sample's cell subset or site label means: true naive CD4+ T cells. The sequence joins TRBV4-3 to TRBJ2-3; the D gene lacks a confident call. This receptor was identified in a woman aged 18 to 35 in good health. The DNA sequence is as follows: TGCGCCAGCAGCCACTCGTTGGGCACAGATACGCAGTATTTT. It codes for CASSHSLGTDTQYF.